The 28 T cell receptor beta chains below come from one sample, sequenced in a study of beta chain features in type 1 diabetes. Every bit of the isolated RNA underwent reverse transcription, so sequencing read expressed TCRB transcripts. Sequencing used immunoSEQ multiplex PCR; TCRdb keeps in-frame clones, though not all of them. The data contain about 130,000 clones, about 10% of them singletons. The sample was central memory CD4+ T cells from blood. These receptors were collected from a man aged 18 to 30 in good health.

The chain employs TRBV6-1 and TRBJ2-3, with 7 bases matching TRBD1. The V and J ends lost 4 bases and 6 bases, in that order; junction bases with no gene match: 7. CDR1 and CDR2 (germline): MNHNS, SASEGT. The CDR3 is 14 amino acids. This CDR3 reads CASSARQGVDTQYF. The CDR3 nucleotides are TGTGCCAGCAGTGCGAGACAGGGAGTGGATACGCAGTATTTT.

This clone was picked up a small number of times. The chain employs TRBV18 and TRBJ1-3; tentative D call: TRBD1 (5 bases). The CDR3 is made up of 14 amino acids. Germline CDR1 is KGHSH and CDR2 is LQKENI. The germline V and J ends were trimmed by 3 bases and 0 bases, with 6 bases remaining between them. CDR3 DNA sequence: TGTGCCAGCTCACCCGACAGCTCTGGAAACACCATATATTTT. This sequence encodes CASSPDSSGNTIYF.

J is TRBJ2-1 and V is TRBV4-3; the match to TRBD1 covers 9 bases. Germline lookup yields CDR1 LGHNA and CDR2 YSLEER. The V segment lost 6 bases and the J segment 1 base; nucleotides outside the gene matches: 4. The CDR3 sequence is 15 residues long. This CDR3 is CASRRDRDSYNEQFF. The CDR3 nucleotides are TGCGCCAGCAGGCGGGACAGGGATTCCTACAATGAGCAGTTCTTC.

The CDR3 nucleotides are TGTGCCAGCAGCAAGACGACAGGGACCTACGAGCAGTACTTC. Protein: CASSKTTGTYEQYF. J is TRBJ2-7 and V is TRBV7-2; 7 bases agree with TRBD1. CDR3 size: 14 residues. V shed 5 bases and J 2 bases; nucleotides not matched to a gene: 6. CDR1 is SGHTA and CDR2 is FQGNSA in the germline V gene.

CDR3 loop: CASSLEPGQGLYGYTF. For the CDR3, the DNA is TGTGCCAGCAGCTTGGAACCGGGACAGGGACTCTATGGCTACACCTTC. V usage is TRBV5-6 and J usage is TRBJ1-2; 9 nucleotides line up with TRBD1. V shed 0 bases, J shed 4 bases, and the junction held 7 bases outside the gene matches. CDR1 and CDR2 (germline): SGHDT, YYEEEE. The CDR3 contains 16 residues.

The sample holds a few counts of this clone. Other DNA sequences in the sample encode the same CDR3. This rearrangement joins TRBV11-2 to TRBJ2-1; TRBD2 aligns across 9 bases. Germline V lookup: CDR1 SGHAT, CDR2 FQNNGV. This CDR3 has 16 amino acids. With V trimmed by 0 bases and J by 4 bases, 4 bases remained unmatched. The CDR3 protein is CASSLDFLAGYNEQFF. The DNA for the CDR3 is TGTGCCAGCAGCTTAGATTTCCTAGCGGGGTACAATGAGCAGTTCTTC. Filled out from reference TRBV11-2 and TRBJ2-1, the complete variable domain reads EAGVAQSPRYKIIEKRQSVAFWCNPISGHATLYWYQQILGQGPKLLIQFQNNGVVDDSQLPKDRFSAERLKGVDSTLKIQPAKLEDSAVYLCASSLDFLAGYNEQFFGPGTRLTVL.

The chain couples TRBV11-2 to TRBJ1-4, with D hard to call. This CDR3 comprises 13 residues. CDR1 is SGHAT and CDR2 is FQNNGV in the germline V gene. Trimming stripped 0 bases from V and 12 bases from J, with 11 bases between. In nucleotides, the CDR3 is TGTGCCAGCAGCTTAGATCAAACGCGGGAACTGTTTTTT. Protein: CASSLDQTRELFF.

The chain links TRBV28 to TRBJ2-5, with D perhaps matching TRBD1 (5 bases). Germline V gives CDR1 MDHEN, CDR2 SYDVKM. The CDR3 extends over 15 amino acids. Trimming took off 8 bases at V and 2 bases at J, with 18 bases between the two ends. CDR3 in amino acids: CASPNLGRDQETQYF. The CDR3 nucleotides read TGTGCCAGCCCAAACCTCGGCAGGGATCAAGAGACCCAGTACTTC.

This clone was counted a few times. The chain recombines TRBV7-3 with TRBJ2-1, with 9 nucleotides matching TRBD2. From germline, CDR1 is SGHTA and CDR2 FQGTGA. The CDR3 spans 15 residues. Germline trimming cut 5 bases from V and 2 bases from J; bases unmatched to any gene: 4. CDR3 sequence (DNA): TGTGCCAGCAGCCGCGGGGGGGGGACCTACAATGAGCAGTTCTTC. This translates into CASSRGGGTYNEQFF.

The gene calls are TRBV28 and TRBJ1-6; 12 nucleotides line up with TRBD1. CDR1 is MDHEN and CDR2 is SYDVKM in the germline V gene. This CDR3 comprises 17 residues. The V and J ends lost 6 bases and 7 bases, in that order; junction bases with no gene match: 10. The CDR3 region has the DNA TGTGCCAGCAGACCCCCCGGGACAGGGGGCCGCAATTCACCCCTCCACTTT. Its translation is CASRPPGTGGRNSPLHF.

The chain has TRBV6-1 and TRBJ1-6; D remains unclear. In germline, CDR1 is MNHNS, CDR2 SASEGT. V lost 7 bases, J lost 6 bases, and 10 bases lay in between. This CDR3 is 13 amino acids long. CDR3: CASTDKINSPLHF. For the CDR3, the DNA is TGTGCCAGCACCGACAAGATTAATTCACCCCTCCACTTT.

This clone was seen only a few times. V gene TRBV4-2 combines with J gene TRBJ2-5, with D perhaps matching TRBD1 (5 bases). The CDR3 loop spans 15 amino acids. Looked up from germline, CDR1 is LGHNA and CDR2 is YNFKEQ. Trimming cost V 0 bases and J 2 bases, with 10 bases left between them. The CDR3 coding sequence is TGTGCCAGCAGCCAAGATAGGGGCAGACAAGAGACCCAGTACTTC. Translation: CASSQDRGRQETQYF.

This chain joins TRBV5-6 and TRBJ2-1, with TRBD2 matching 8 bases. The CDR3 extends over 15 amino acids. Germline CDR1 SGHDT, CDR2 YYEEEE. V lost 0 bases to trimming and J lost 6 bases; unmatched junction nucleotides: 5. CDR3 residues: CASSLDSGARNEQFF. The CDR3 DNA follows: TGTGCCAGCAGCTTGGATAGCGGGGCACGCAATGAGCAGTTCTTC.

This rearrangement joins TRBV5-1 to TRBJ2-1; 13 bases line up with TRBD2. Germline V CDR1 and CDR2: SGHRS, YFSETQ. This CDR3 has 16 residues. J lost 7 bases, V lost 1 base, and 5 bases had no gene match. CDR3 residues: CASSLTSGGARNEQFF. In DNA, the CDR3 is TGCGCCAGCAGCTTGACTAGCGGGGGGGCAAGGAATGAGCAGTTCTTC.

The J gene is TRBJ1-1, the V gene TRBV10-2; 8 nucleotides match TRBD1. This CDR3 has 16 amino acids. Germline V gives CDR1 WSHSY, CDR2 SAAADI. The trim removed 4 bases at V and 3 bases at J, leaving 10 bases unmatched. The CDR3 nucleotides are TGCGCCAGCAGTGGGGCAGGGGGCGTCTGGGACACTGAAGCTTTCTTT. As protein: CASSGAGGVWDTEAFF.

For this clone: Other DNA sequences from this sample encode an identical CDR3 as well. This chain joins TRBV7-2 and TRBJ1-5, with 7 bases identical to TRBD1. V shed 5 bases, J shed 7 bases, and the junction held 8 bases outside the gene matches. This CDR3 is 14 amino acids long. Germline CDR1 and CDR2: SGHTA and FQGNSA. The CDR3 loop reads CASSADRANQPQHF. The CDR3 DNA follows: TGTGCCAGCAGCGCCGACAGGGCAAACCAGCCCCAGCATTTT.

V gene TRBV7-9 combines with J gene TRBJ2-7; 9 nucleotides agree with TRBD2. Germline CDR1 and CDR2: SEHNR and FQNEAQ (reference sequence). CDR3 length: 14 residues. With V trimmed by 5 bases and J by 6 bases, 8 bases remained unmatched. CDR3 DNA: TGTGCCAGCAGCCCAAGCGGGGGGAGCTTCGAGCAGTACTTC. Translating it yields CASSPSGGSFEQYF.

This clone was observed a handful of times. The chain employs TRBV4-2 and TRBJ1-2; TRBD1 matches at 9 bases. This CDR3 is built from 15 residues. Germline CDR1 is LGHNA and CDR2 is YNFKEQ. The trim removed 0 bases at V and 3 bases at J, leaving 2 bases unmatched. The CDR3 region is CASSQEGTGYYGYTF. In DNA, the CDR3 is TGTGCCAGCAGCCAAGAGGGGACAGGGTACTATGGCTACACCTTC.

In this sample, this clone turned up a few times. This rearrangement joins TRBV7-2 to TRBJ2-1; D gene unclear. Germline CDR1 is SGHTA and CDR2 is FQGNSA. V was clipped by 5 bases and J by 3 bases, with 11 bases between them. This CDR3 is built from 14 residues. The CDR3 is CASSPKADYNEQFF. In DNA, the CDR3 is TGTGCCAGCAGCCCAAAGGCGGACTACAATGAGCAGTTCTTC.

There are a few counts of this clone. This chain uses TRBV18 with TRBJ1-1; D gene ambiguous. The CDR3 length is 12 residues. Germline assignment: CDR1 KGHSH and CDR2 LQKENI. The ends were cut back, 6 bases at V and 1 base at J, with 6 bases in the middle. Here the CDR3 reads CASSSPNTEAFF. The DNA of the CDR3 is TGTGCCAGCTCCTCTCCGAACACTGAAGCTTTCTTT. The whole variable domain, remainder taken from reference TRBV18 and TRBJ1-1, is NAGVMQNPRHLVRRRGQEARLRCSPMKGHSHVYWYRQLPEEGLKFMVYLQKENIIDESGMPKERFSAEFPKEGPSILRIQQVVRGDSAAYFCASSSPNTEAFFGQGTRLTVV.

The chain combines TRBV30 with TRBJ1-2; D is possibly TRBD1 (6 bases). Germline CDR1 and CDR2: GTSNPN and SVGIG (reference sequence). V lost 3 bases and J 4 bases, leaving 21 bases between the germline ends. This CDR3 region has 16 residues. The chain's CDR3 is CAWSRQGVDRSYGYTF. The CDR3 nucleotides are TGTGCCTGGAGCCGGCAGGGAGTAGACAGGTCCTATGGCTACACCTTC.

This clone was recorded a few times. The chain recombines TRBV5-4 with TRBJ2-1, with TRBD1 as a possible D gene (6 bases). Germline CDR1 SGHNT, CDR2 YYREEE (reference sequence). CDR3 length: 14 residues. Trimming cost V 4 bases and J 5 bases, with 13 bases left between them. CDR3 coding DNA: TGTGCCAGCAGCCAAACAGGGTGGGACAATGAGCAGTTCTTC. Protein: CASSQTGWDNEQFF.

This clone appeared many times. This chain connects TRBV6-6 to TRBJ2-1; TRBD2 matches at 11 bases. The CDR3 is made up of 16 amino acids. Per the germline V gene, CDR1 is MNHNY and CDR2 is SVGAGI (reference sequence). V dropped 6 bases and J dropped 7; count of bases not matched to a gene: 11. In nucleotides, the CDR3 is TGTGCCAGCAGCCTAGAGGTAGCGGGGGGGCGTAATGAGCAGTTCTTC. Protein sequence: CASSLEVAGGRNEQFF.

Concerning this clone: A junction boundary mismatches the germline segment, possibly from a read error. This chain links TRBV12-5 with TRBJ2-5; no definite D call. Germline loops: CDR1 LGHNT, CDR2 FRNRAP. The CDR3 contains 15 residues. The CDR3 is CASGLGQAPQETQYF. CDR3 in DNA: TGTGCTAGTGGCTTGGGCCAAGCCCCCCAAGAGACCCAGTACTTC.

This clone was seen a handful of times. The rearrangement uses TRBV4-2 and TRBJ2-1, with a tentative D call TRBD1 (6 bases). The CDR3 loop spans 15 amino acids. Germline V CDR1 and CDR2: LGHNA, YNFKEQ. V shed 1 base and J shed 7 bases, with 14 bases lying between them. The CDR3 loop reads CASSQVFGTPNEQFF. The CDR3 DNA follows: TGTGCCAGCAGCCAAGTATTCGGGACACCTAATGAGCAGTTCTTC.

This clone was picked up a small number of times. The V call is TRBV4-3, the J call TRBJ1-6; TRBD1 matches at 10 bases. After removal of 3 bases from V and 7 bases from J, the junction contained 9 bases not matched to a gene. The CDR3 is 17 residues long. Per the germline V gene, CDR1 is LGHNA and CDR2 is YSLEER. This CDR3 reads CASSQPFGTGVNSPLHF. CDR3 in DNA: TGCGCCAGCAGCCAGCCATTCGGGACAGGGGTGAATTCACCCCTCCACTTT.

This clone was detected many times. The CDR3 region is CASSLVETTGADTQYF. CDR3 in DNA: TGTGCCAGCAGCTTGGTGGAGACTACAGGGGCAGATACGCAGTATTTT. The chain links TRBV5-4 to TRBJ2-3; 7 bases are a match to TRBD1. Germline lookup yields CDR1 SGHNT and CDR2 YYREEE (reference sequence). This CDR3 comprises 16 residues. V was clipped by 0 bases and J by 4 bases; unmatched bases: 8. Together with reference TRBV5-4 and TRBJ2-3, the CDR3 gives the full variable domain: ETGVTQSPTHLIKTRGQQVTLRCSSQSGHNTVSWYQQALGQGPQFIFQYYREEENGRGNFPPRFSGLQFPNYSSELNVNALELDDSALYLCASSLVETTGADTQYFGPGTRLTVL.

This clone was detected only a few times. The chain recombines TRBV5-1 with TRBJ1-6; the D is unclear. Germline values: CDR1 SGHRS, CDR2 YFSETQ. The V end lost 1 base, the J end lost 0 bases, and 14 bases lay between the germline ends. The CDR3 runs 18 residues. The CDR3 nucleotides are TGCGCCAGCAGCTTGACCACCGGGAGGAGCTCCTATAATTCACCCCTCCACTTT. Translating gives CASSLTTGRSSYNSPLHF.